This T cell receptor (beta chain) was profiled in a study of early stage breast cancer tumors. Study-wide context: ER+/PR+/HER2- status applied to about 80% of the 16 invasive breast tumors.

This table comes from immunoSEQ multiplex PCR, and its TCRdb copy is limited to in-frame clones, with some not included. The sample lists roughly 60,000 clones; 60% to 85% were seen once. To note about this clone: The antigen remains undetermined.

This CDR3 contains 13 residues. Germline assignment: CDR1 SGDLS and CDR2 YYNGEE. V lost 0 bases and J lost 7, with 8 bases in between. Findings and limits, study-wide: Enriched TCRB sequences shared across patients were mostly commonly generated sequences. Tumors had approximately 2.5-fold higher T cell density than normal breast. Blood repertoires resembled normal breast more than tumor.

The genes are TRBV9 and TRBJ2-1; D gene ambiguous. Sequences were obtained from blood. This TCR derives from a person aged 25-39 years with breast cancer. CDR3 amino acids: CASSVEGWNEQFF. The CDR3 DNA is TGTGCCAGCAGCGTAGAAGGTTGGAATGAGCAGTTCTTC.